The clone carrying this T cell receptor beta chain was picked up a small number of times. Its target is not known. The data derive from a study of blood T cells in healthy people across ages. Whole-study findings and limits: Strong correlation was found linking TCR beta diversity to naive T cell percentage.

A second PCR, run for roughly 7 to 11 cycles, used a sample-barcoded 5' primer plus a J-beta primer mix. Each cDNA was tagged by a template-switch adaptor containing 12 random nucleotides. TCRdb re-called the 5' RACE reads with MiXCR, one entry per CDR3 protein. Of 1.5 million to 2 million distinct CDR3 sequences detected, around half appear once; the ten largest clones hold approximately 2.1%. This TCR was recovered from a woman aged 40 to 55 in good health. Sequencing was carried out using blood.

CDR3: CASSLGTGVGYGYTF. CDR3 nucleotide sequence: TGTGCCAGCAGCTTAGGAACAGGGGTGGGCTATGGCTACACCTTC. This chain links TRBV11-2 with TRBJ1-2, with 7 bases matching TRBD1. CDR1 is SGHAT, CDR2 FQNNGV, per germline. The CDR3 sequence is 15 residues long. J lost 4 bases, V lost 1 base, and 6 bases had no gene match.